This T cell receptor (beta chain) is from a study of T cells after yellow fever vaccination (dated by TCRdb to about 2019). With respect to the entire study: The SMART-Seq v4 Ultra Low Input RNA kit was used to prepare libraries from fractions with low cell numbers. Two healthy male donors, one aged 18 to 29 and one aged 30 to 40 years, made up the cohort. Bulk TCR alpha and beta repertoires were sequenced longitudinally to track T-cell clones before and after primary and booster YFV17D yellow fever vaccination. Bulk PBMC replicates and cell subsets were isolated from blood drawn at multiple timepoints before and after both primary and secondary immunization.

From a lookup of the germline V gene, CDR1 and CDR2 are SNHLY and FYNNEI. The CDR3 starts with the cysteine, ends with the phenylalanine, and has 14 residues. Only CDR3 DNA is held: 42 bases, read in frame from base 1. A distance of 9 bases separates the germline ends of V and J, which lose 1 base and 6 bases respectively. In the paper's terms, the treatment or condition label means: live attenuated yellow fever vaccine strain. A standard Ficoll-Paque protocol was used to isolate PBMCs from peripheral blood. Dynabeads CD4 and CD8 positive selection kits were used to isolate CD4 and CD8 T-cell fractions. RNA was extracted with TriZol from bulk PBMCs, CD4 and CD8 fractions, and dextramer-positive and dextramer-negative fractions. This clonotype was counted many times. What this receptor recognizes is not known. No much larger clonotype is one base removed from it; base qualities were not supplied. General findings and caveats noted by the study authors: A small share of clonotypes occurred in both CD4 and CD8 compartments, likely arising from convergent recombination. Because the study included only two donors, the extent to which the findings can be generalized is limited. Compared with the primary T-cell response, the secondary T-cell response was faster but weaker, reaching its peak on day 5 rather than on day 15. FACS-sorted repertoires could contain abundant contaminating clonotypes from the bulk population, so computational filtering was required. Most clones expanded after primary vaccination (almost 97% of CD4 and about 85% of CD8) were re-detected after the booster, suggesting that broad memory maintenance occurred.

TCR cDNA was synthesized by 5'RACE template switching, through which a universal primer site and unique molecular identifiers were introduced. Priming for cDNA synthesis came from both the TCR alpha and TCR beta constant segments. Library amplification used two PCR steps, and the second PCR step added sample barcodes and sequencing adapters. Libraries were sequenced on Illumina HiSeq 2500 (2x100 bp) or NovaSeq (2x150 bp). Turning to the authors' computational methods: MIGEC handled demultiplexing of reads and collapsing into UMI consensus sequences, while MiXCR performed V(D)J alignment. Vaccine-responding clonotypes were defined with edgeR using replicate PBMC samples, requiring FDR below 0.01 and a log2 fold change above 5 up to day 15. Bulk clonotypes were assigned CD4 or CD8 identity according to which sequenced CD4 or CD8 repertoire held them at higher abundance. The public reads were reanalyzed by TCRdb: fastp trimming at Q25, MiXCR alignment, in-frame beta chains only. Rows matching on CDR3 protein sequence are summarized as one entry with the most common DNA and genes. In this record, the V and J calls reflect TCRdb's handling and not the investigators' own analysis. Present in this sample are roughly 150,000 distinct CDR3 sequences, around 7.7% of which were seen just once. In total, the top ten clones hold roughly 0.73% of the sample.

The rearranged segments are TRBV2 and TRBJ1-4; no D gene is confidently identified. The clonotype was recovered from a man between 25 and 39 years old who received the YFV17D yellow fever vaccine. Material: CD4+ T cells sorted from PBMCs, obtained 5 days after the yellow fever booster vaccination. CDR3 reads: CASSEEVLYEKLFF. The nucleotide sequence reads as follows: TGTGCCAGCAGTGAAGAGGTCTTGTATGAAAAACTGTTTTTT.